Listed below are T cell receptor beta chains from one sample, sequenced in a study of OX40 agonist ivuxolimab in advanced cancers. Measured with immunoSEQ multiplex PCR; TCRdb has only the in-frame clones, and not every one. The sample includes roughly 68,000 clones, just over 85% seen only once; the top ten take roughly 8.2%. The sample in question was CD4+ or CD8+ T cells sorted from blood, obtained in a trial of the OX40 agonist ivuxolimab. The origin of the receptors is an adult with an advanced solid tumor such as melanoma, head and neck, liver or kidney cancer. The CDR3 runs from the conserved cysteine through the conserved F or W. D genes are given only for firm matches. Clone size appears in some rows only: once, few, many, or a class for an expanded clone.

v_call	d_call	clone_size	j_call	cdr3_nt	cdr3_aa
TRBV6-1	-	-	TRBJ2-5	TGTGCCAGCAGTCAAGGGGCAGGGGAAGAGACCCAGTACTTC	CASSQGAGEETQYF
TRBV15	TRBD1	-	TRBJ2-7	TGTGCCACCAGCAGAGGGGACAGGCCTTCCGAGCAGTACTTC	CATSRGDRPSEQYF
TRBV7-3	-	few	TRBJ1-5	TGTGCCAGCAGCTTAAACCGTTTAGCGCCCCAGCATTTT	CASSLNRLAPQHF
TRBV19	-	-	TRBJ1-4	TGTGCCAGTAGTGTCGGTCCCTACAATGAAAAACTGTTTTTT	CASSVGPYNEKLFF
TRBV29-1	-	-	TRBJ1-2	TGCAGCGTTGAAGCCGTGGTCGGCTATGGCTACACCTTC	CSVEAVVGYGYTF
TRBV6-6	-	-	TRBJ1-3	TGTGCCAGCAGTTACTCATCCTCGGGAAACACCATATATTTT	CASSYSSSGNTIYF
TRBV10-3	TRBD1	-	TRBJ2-3	TGTGCCATCGGGACAGGGGGCACAGATACGCAGTATTTT	CAIGTGGTDTQYF
TRBV9	-	-	TRBJ1-4	TGTGCCAGCAGCGTAAGCACCCCAAGGGAGGAACTGTTTTTT	CASSVSTPREELFF
TRBV30	-	-	TRBJ1-4	TGTGCCTGGAGTGACAGTGAAAAACTGTTTTTT	CAWSDSEKLFF
TRBV6-5	-	-	TRBJ1-4	TGTGCCAGCAGTGGGGGACGGTTGACGGAACTGTTTTTT	CASSGGRLTELFF
TRBV5-1	-	-	TRBJ2-3	TGCGCCAGCAGCTTGGCTCAGGGCACAGATACGCAGTATTTT	CASSLAQGTDTQYF
TRBV11-2	TRBD1	-	TRBJ2-7	TGTGCCAGCAGCTTAATCCGGGACAGCTACGAGCAGTACTTC	CASSLIRDSYEQYF
TRBV7-2	-	-	TRBJ2-5	TGTGCCAGCAGCTTAACGGCACAGGGTGGTGGACAAGAGACCCAGTACTTC	CASSLTAQGGGQETQYF
TRBV9	TRBD1	-	TRBJ1-1	TGTGCCAGCAGCAAAGGACAGGGGAGAGGTGACACTGAAGCTTTCTTT	CASSKGQGRGDTEAFF
TRBV29-1	-	-	TRBJ1-1	TGCAGCGCAAAAATCGGGGGGAACACTGAAGCTTTCTTT	CSAKIGGNTEAFF